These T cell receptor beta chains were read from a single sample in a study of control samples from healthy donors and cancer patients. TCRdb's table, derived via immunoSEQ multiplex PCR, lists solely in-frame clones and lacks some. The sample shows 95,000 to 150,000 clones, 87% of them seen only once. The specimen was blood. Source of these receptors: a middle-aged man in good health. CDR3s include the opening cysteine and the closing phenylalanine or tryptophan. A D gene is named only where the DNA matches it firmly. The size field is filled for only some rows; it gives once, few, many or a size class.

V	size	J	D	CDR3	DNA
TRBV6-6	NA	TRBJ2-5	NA	CASSASLGETQYF	TGTGCCAGCAGTGCCTCTTTGGGTGAGACCCAGTACTTC
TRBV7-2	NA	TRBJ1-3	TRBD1	CASSPRPTGLENTIYF	TGTGCCAGCAGCCCCCGTCCGACAGGGTTAGAAAACACCATATATTTT
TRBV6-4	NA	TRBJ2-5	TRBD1	CASSYTGTGVQETQYF	TGTGCCAGCAGTTATACCGGGACAGGGGTCCAAGAGACCCAGTACTTC
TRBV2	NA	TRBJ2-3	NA	CASRVVTGADTQYF	TGTGCCAGCAGGGTTGTTACGGGAGCAGATACGCAGTATTTT
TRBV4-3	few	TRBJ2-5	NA	CASSQEGWGAQYF	TGCGCCAGCAGCCAAGAAGGTTGGGGCGCCCAGTACTTC
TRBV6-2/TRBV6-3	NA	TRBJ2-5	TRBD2	CASSYRLAGIQETQYF	TGTGCCAGCAGTTATCGGCTAGCGGGGATCCAAGAGACCCAGTACTTC
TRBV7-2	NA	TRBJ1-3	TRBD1	CASSPRTGGNTIYF	TGTGCCAGCAGCCCCCGGACAGGGGGAAACACCATATATTTT
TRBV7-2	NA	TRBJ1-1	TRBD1	CASSKGQGPTEAFF	TGTGCCAGCAGCAAAGGACAGGGGCCGACTGAAGCTTTCTTT
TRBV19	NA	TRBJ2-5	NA	CASSIDRLHQETQYF	TGTGCCAGTAGTATAGACAGACTGCATCAAGAGACCCAGTACTTC
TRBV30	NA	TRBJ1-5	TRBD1	CAWSVQGIQPQHF	TGTGCCTGGAGTGTACAGGGGATTCAGCCCCAGCATTTT
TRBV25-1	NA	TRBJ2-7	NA	CASSVGYYEQYF	TGTGCCAGCAGTGTAGGTTACTACGAGCAGTACTTC
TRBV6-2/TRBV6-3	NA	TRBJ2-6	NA	CASSYPGSGANVLTF	TGTGCCAGCAGTTACCCAGGGTCTGGGGCCAACGTCCTGACTTTC
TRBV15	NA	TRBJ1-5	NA	CATSRPYQPQHF	TGTGCCACCAGCAGACCATATCAGCCCCAGCATTTT
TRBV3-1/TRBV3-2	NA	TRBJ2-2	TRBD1	CASSRTGGAGELFF	TGTGCCAGCAGCCGGACAGGGGGCGCCGGGGAGCTGTTTTTT
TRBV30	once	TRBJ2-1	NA	CAWSGSSSNNEQFF	TGTGCCTGGAGCGGGAGCAGCTCAAACAATGAGCAGTTCTTC
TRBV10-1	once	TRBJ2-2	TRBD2	CASSGSPSGGDLNTGELFF	TGCGCCAGCAGTGGGTCTCCTAGCGGGGGGGACCTTAACACCGGGGAGCTGTTTTTT
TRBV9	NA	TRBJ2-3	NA	CASSVVGGAFTDTQYF	TGTGCCAGCAGCGTAGTGGGGGGGGCCTTCACAGATACGCAGTATTTT
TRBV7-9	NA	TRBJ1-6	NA	CASSYYRVIGNSPLHF	TGTGCCAGCAGCTATTACAGGGTAATAGGGAATTCACCCCTCCACTTT
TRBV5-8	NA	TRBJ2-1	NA	CASSPVEGSPYNEQFF	TGTGCCAGCAGCCCAGTGGAGGGGTCTCCCTACAATGAGCAGTTCTTC
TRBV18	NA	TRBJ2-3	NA	CASSPLRSQGTTDTQYF	TGTGCCAGCTCACCGCTCCGTTCCCAAGGGACGACAGATACGCAGTATTTT
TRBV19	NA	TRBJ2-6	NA	CASSLGVSGANVLTF	TGTGCCAGTAGTCTAGGGGTCTCTGGGGCCAACGTCCTGACTTTC
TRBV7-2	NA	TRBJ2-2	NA	CASSLDHRATGELFF	TGTGCCAGCAGCTTAGATCACAGGGCCACCGGGGAGCTGTTTTTT
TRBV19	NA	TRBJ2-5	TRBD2	CASSRGSGGKETQYF	TGTGCCAGTAGTAGGGGTAGCGGGGGGAAAGAGACCCAGTACTTC
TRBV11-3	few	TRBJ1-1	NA	CASSLEGPRYTEAFF	TGTGCCAGCAGCTTAGAGGGCCCCCGCTACACTGAAGCTTTCTTT
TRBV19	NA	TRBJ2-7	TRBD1	CASSMGQGRSYEQYF	TGTGCCAGTAGTATGGGACAGGGACGCTCCTACGAGCAGTACTTC
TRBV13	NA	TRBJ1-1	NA	CASSLGNTEAFF	TGTGCCAGCAGCTTAGGGAACACTGAAGCTTTCTTT
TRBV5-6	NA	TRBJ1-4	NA	CASSQKGAEKLFF	TGTGCCAGCAGCCAGAAAGGTGCTGAAAAACTGTTTTTT
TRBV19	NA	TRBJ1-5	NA	CASSIFGTAHRYGNQPQHF	TGTGCCAGTAGTATATTCGGGACGGCCCACCGTTATGGCAATCAGCCCCAGCATTTT
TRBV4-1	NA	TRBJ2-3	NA	CASSPPLTGPGDTQYF	TGCGCCAGCAGCCCGCCGCTCACTGGCCCCGGAGATACGCAGTATTTT
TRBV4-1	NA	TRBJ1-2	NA	CASSQDMANYYGYTF	TGCGCCAGCAGCCAAGATATGGCCAACTACTATGGCTACACCTTC
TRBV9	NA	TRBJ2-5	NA	CASSSSPGGYETQYF	TGTGCCAGCAGCAGTTCACCAGGGGGGTACGAGACCCAGTACTTC
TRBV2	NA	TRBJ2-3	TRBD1	CASSRDRPRTDTQYF	TGTGCCAGCAGTAGGGACAGGCCCCGCACAGATACGCAGTATTTT
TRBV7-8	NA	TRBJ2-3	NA	CASSLDGMWADTQYF	TGTGCCAGCAGCTTAGATGGAATGTGGGCAGATACGCAGTATTTT
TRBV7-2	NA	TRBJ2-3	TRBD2	CASSLGAGGRRDTQYF	TGTGCCAGCAGCCTGGGGGCGGGGGGCCGTCGAGATACGCAGTATTTT
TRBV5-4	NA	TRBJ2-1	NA	CASSLGQGALYNEQFF	TGTGCCAGCAGCCTAGGGCAGGGTGCCCTCTACAATGAGCAGTTCTTC
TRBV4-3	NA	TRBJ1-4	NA	CASSPSAGGANEKLFF	TGCGCCAGCAGCCCGTCCGCAGGTGGGGCTAATGAAAAACTGTTTTTT
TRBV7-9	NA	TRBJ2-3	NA	CASSLGLGPLGDTQYF	TGTGCCAGCAGCTTAGGTCTCGGGCCCCTGGGAGATACGCAGTATTTT
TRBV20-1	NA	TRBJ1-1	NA	CSARYGSEAFF	TGCAGTGCTAGATACGGCTCTGAAGCTTTCTTT
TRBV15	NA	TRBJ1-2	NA	CATSRERLSNYGYTF	TGTGCCACCAGCAGAGAAAGGCTGTCTAACTATGGCTACACCTTC
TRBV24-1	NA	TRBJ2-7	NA	CATSNPNSYEQYF	TGTGCCACCTCGAATCCCAATTCCTACGAGCAGTACTTC
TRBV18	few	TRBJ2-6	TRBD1	CASSPGRTGGKSGANVLTF	TGTGCCAGCTCACCCGGGAGGACAGGGGGCAAGTCTGGGGCCAACGTCCTGACTTTC
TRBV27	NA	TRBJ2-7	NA	CASGGPYEQYF	TGTGCCAGCGGGGGCCCCTACGAGCAGTACTTC
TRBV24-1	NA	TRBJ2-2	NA	CATSDPNSGRSGELFF	TGTGCCACCAGTGACCCGAACTCGGGGAGGTCCGGGGAGCTGTTTTTT
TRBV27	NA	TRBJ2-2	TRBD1	CASSSGTGNTGELFF	TGTGCCAGCAGCTCCGGGACAGGGAACACCGGGGAGCTGTTTTTT
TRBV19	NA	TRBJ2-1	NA	CASSSRLRGSYNEQFF	TGTGCCAGTAGTTCCCGCTTGCGGGGCTCCTACAATGAGCAGTTCTTC
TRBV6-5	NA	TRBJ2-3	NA	CATRDRGSTDTQYF	TGTGCCACCCGAGATCGGGGTTCCACAGATACGCAGTATTTT
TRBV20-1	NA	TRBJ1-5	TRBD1	CSASRYSTGENQPQHF	TGCAGTGCTAGTCGGTATTCTACAGGGGAGAATCAGCCCCAGCATTTT
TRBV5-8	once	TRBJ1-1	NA	CASSLWQPNTEAFF	TGTGCCAGCAGCTTGTGGCAACCGAACACTGAAGCTTTCTTT